This entry is about one T cell receptor beta chain. Its antigen is still unknown. From each donor, at least one pre-ART PBMC sample and at least two post-ART PBMC samples were obtained. A v3.0 immunoSEQ assay was performed at survey level. Each sample aimed for roughly 35,000-50,000 sequenced T-cell genomes. Profiled with immunoSEQ multiplex PCR; TCRdb holds only in-frame clones, not every one. This table holds 20,000 to 30,000 clones, roughly 86% found once. This sample is drawn from a study of long-term antiretroviral therapy in people with HIV. Findings of the study overall: Despite increasing after ART, diversity remained lower than that of transplant donor controls.

V was trimmed by 2 bases and J by 5 bases, leaving 18 bases between them. The CDR3 length is 16 residues. This sequence was found in a man between 45 and 60 years old with HIV. J is TRBJ2-5 and V is TRBV23-1; D is possibly TRBD2 (6 bases). TRBV23-1 counts as an open reading frame of uncertain function. The sequenced sample was unsorted PBMCs, obtained 1.8 years before starting antiretroviral therapy. In DNA form, the CDR3 reads TGCGCCAGCAGTCAACCCACAAAGGCGGAGGGGGAGACCCAGTACTTC. It codes for CASSQPTKAEGETQYF.